Listed here are 32 T cell receptor beta chains from one sample, sequenced in a study of cytomegalovirus exposure and HLA in healthy donors. The PCR contained 60 Vbeta and 13 Jbeta primers. The method was immunoSEQ multiplex PCR; TCRdb's version includes in-frame clones alone and lacks a portion of them. The table lists 130,000 or so clones. Input material: PBMCs. The source is a woman aged 55-69 years in good health and CMV-seronegative.

The chain couples TRBV7-9 to TRBJ2-7; TRBD1 aligns across 11 bases. The CDR3 runs to 15 residues. CDR1 and CDR2 (germline): SEHNR, FQNEAQ (reference sequence). The V gene end was trimmed by 0 bases and the J gene end by 7 bases; junction bases not matched to a gene: 5. This CDR3 is CASSLARTGGREQYF. The CDR3 nucleotides are TGTGCCAGCAGCTTAGCGAGGACAGGGGGCCGGGAGCAGTACTTC. The full variable domain, its missing parts supplied by reference TRBV7-9 and TRBJ2-7, is DTGVSQNPRHKITKRGQNVTFRCDPISEHNRLYWYRQTLGQGPEFLTYFQNEAQLEKSRLLSDRFSAERPKGSFSTLEIQRTEQGDSAMYLCASSLARTGGREQYFGPGTRLTVT.

V is TRBV28 and J is TRBJ2-1; D perhaps matches TRBD2 (7 bases). The V gene's germline CDR1 is MDHEN and CDR2 SYDVKM. The CDR3 is made up of 18 amino acids. V lost 8 bases to trimming and J lost 0 bases, with 23 bases between them. CDR3 protein: CASQIGGAESGSYNEQFF. The DNA for the CDR3 is TGTGCCAGCCAAATTGGGGGGGCTGAGTCCGGCTCCTACAATGAGCAGTTCTTC.

The V call is TRBV6-5, the J call TRBJ2-5; 8 nucleotides align to TRBD2. The last part of the DNA fits TRBJ2-7 better; the J call may be wrong. Germline assignment: CDR1 MNHEY and CDR2 SVGAGI. The CDR3 spans 15 residues. The CDR3 here is CASRLSGRSLYEQYF. In DNA, the CDR3 is TGTGCCAGCAGACTAAGCGGGAGAAGCCTCTACGAGCAGTACTTC.

This chain joins TRBV11-2 and TRBJ1-1; D possibly corresponds to TRBD1 (5 bases). The V and J ends lost 5 bases and 10 bases respectively, with 11 bases between them. The CDR3 is 11 residues long. Germline V CDR1 and CDR2: SGHAT, FQNNGV. DNA for the CDR3: TGTGCCAGCAGCACCCAGGGTCCAGCTTTCTTT. Translating it yields CASSTQGPAFF. Full variable domain (remainder filled in from reference TRBV11-2 and TRBJ1-1): EAGVAQSPRYKIIEKRQSVAFWCNPISGHATLYWYQQILGQGPKLLIQFQNNGVVDDSQLPKDRFSAERLKGVDSTLKIQPAKLEDSAVYLCASSTQGPAFFGQGTRLTVV.

The rearrangement uses TRBV2 and TRBJ1-1; TRBD1 matches at 8 bases. This CDR3 has 15 residues. CDR1 SNHLY and CDR2 FYNNEI come from the germline V gene. J gave up 4 bases and V 0 bases, and 4 bases lay outside the gene matches. The CDR3 DNA follows: TGTGCCAGCAGTGAAGCGCAGGGGGCGGGCACTGAAGCTTTCTTT. Protein sequence: CASSEAQGAGTEAFF.

The V gene is TRBV5-1, the J gene TRBJ2-3; 10 bases match TRBD1. Germline V lookup: CDR1 SGHRS, CDR2 YFSETQ. The CDR3 is 14 residues long. The V gene end was trimmed by 9 bases and the J gene end by 5 bases; junction bases not matched to a gene: 9. This CDR3 reads CATSQGQGRDTQYF. In nucleotides, the CDR3 is TGCGCCACCTCCCAGGGACAGGGGCGAGATACGCAGTATTTT.

V is TRBV30 and J is TRBJ2-7, with 11 bases matching TRBD2. Germline CDR1 reads GTSNPN; CDR2 reads SVGIG (reference sequence). The CDR3 is made up of 13 amino acids. J lost 3 bases, V lost 3 bases, and 1 base had no gene match. CDR3 sequence reads: CAWRTSGNYEQYF. In DNA, the CDR3 is TGTGCCTGGAGGACTAGCGGGAACTACGAGCAGTACTTC.

This sequence joins TRBV28 and TRBJ1-2; 7 nucleotides match TRBD1. There are 16 residues in the CDR3. CDR1 MDHEN and CDR2 SYDVKM come from the germline V gene. V shed 5 bases, J shed 7 bases, and the junction held 16 bases outside the gene matches. Here the CDR3 DNA reads TGTGCCAGCAGTCCCCCACACGGACAGGCCCTGGGTGGCTACACCTTC. This sequence encodes CASSPPHGQALGGYTF.

As regards this clone: This CDR3 is also generated by other DNA sequences in the sample. The V and J genes are TRBV11-2 and TRBJ2-7, with 9 bases fitting TRBD1. Per the germline V gene, CDR1 is SGHAT and CDR2 is FQNNGV. This CDR3 region has 15 residues. The junction had 7 bases not matched to a gene; V was cut back by 5 bases and J by 2 bases. The CDR3 loop reads CASSTPGTGTYEQYF. The CDR3 nucleotides read TGTGCCAGCAGCACCCCCGGGACAGGGACCTACGAGCAGTACTTC.

V is TRBV5-4 and J is TRBJ2-5; 12 nucleotides line up with TRBD2. The J segment lost 5 bases and the V segment lost 7 bases, leaving 9 bases of the junction unmatched. The germline V gene encodes CDR1 SGHNT and CDR2 YYREEE (reference sequence). This CDR3 has 15 amino acids. The CDR3 DNA follows: TGTGCCAGCGCGTCTAGCGGGGGGGCAAGGGAGACCCAGTACTTC. Translation: CASASSGGARETQYF.

The chain has TRBV25-1 and TRBJ1-1; the D gene is possibly TRBD1 (6 bases). V was shortened by 5 bases and J by 1 base, with 11 bases between the two germline ends. Germline V lookup: CDR1 MGHDK, CDR2 SYGVNS. The CDR3 is 14 amino acids. CDR3 sequence reads: CASSPQGRNTEAFF. The CDR3 DNA reads TGTGCCAGCAGTCCCCAGGGGCGGAACACTGAAGCTTTCTTT.

The chain recombines TRBV28 with TRBJ2-7, with 16 bases aligning to TRBD2. There are 16 residues in the CDR3. CDR1 MDHEN and CDR2 SYDVKM come from the germline V gene. V lost 7 bases and J lost 4; bases outside the gene matches: 7. DNA of the CDR3: TGTGCCAGCAAGCGGGGACTAGCGGGGGGGTGGTACGAGCAGTACTTC. Translation: CASKRGLAGGWYEQYF.

The gene calls are TRBV5-1 and TRBJ2-5; 10 nucleotides agree with TRBD2. CDR3 length equals 17 residues. Germline V lookup: CDR1 SGHRS, CDR2 YFSETQ. V shed 0 bases, J shed 2 bases, and the junction held 7 bases outside the gene matches. CDR3 DNA sequence: TGCGCCAGCAGCTTGGGGGTGGCTAGCGGGAGTCAAGAGACCCAGTACTTC. This sequence encodes CASSLGVASGSQETQYF.

The rearrangement links TRBV29-1 to TRBJ2-7; 7 nucleotides align to TRBD2. Trimming at V came to 6 bases and at J to 7 bases, leaving 12 bases not matched to a gene. From germline, CDR1 is SQVTM and CDR2 ANQGSEA. This CDR3 contains 13 residues. The CDR3 DNA follows: TGCAGCGTCCTACTAGCGAGAGTGGGGGAGCAGTACTTC. This gives the protein CSVLLARVGEQYF.

The rearrangement joins TRBV13 to TRBJ2-2, with 9 bases identical to TRBD2. Germline V gene data show CDR1 as PRHDT and CDR2 as FYEKMQ (reference sequence). CDR3 length: 14 amino acids. Unmatched junction bases numbered 6, after V lost 6 bases and J lost 7 bases. The CDR3 protein is CASSSGLASGELFF. Written as DNA, the CDR3 is TGTGCCAGCAGTTCGGGACTAGCTAGCGGGGAGCTGTTTTTT. The complete variable domain, with remaining parts taken from reference TRBV13 and TRBJ2-2, reads AAGVIQSPRHLIKEKRETATLKCYPIPRHDTVYWYQQGPGQDPQFLISFYEKMQSDKGSIPDRFSAQQFSDYHSELNMSSLELGDSALYFCASSSGLASGELFFGEGSRLTVL.

This chain joins TRBV5-4 and TRBJ2-1; weak D call: TRBD1 (8 bases). Germline assignment: CDR1 SGHNT and CDR2 YYREEE (reference sequence). Trimming cost V 5 bases and J 6 bases, with 18 bases left between them. The CDR3 contains 15 residues. As DNA, the CDR3 is TGTGCCAGCAGTCGGACAGGGAGGGCCACCAATGAGCAGTTCTTC. It translates to CASSRTGRATNEQFF.

J is TRBJ2-2 and V is TRBV30; TRBD2 is a possible D gene (6 bases). Germline CDR1 reads GTSNPN; CDR2 reads SVGIG (reference sequence). The CDR3 covers 12 residues. The ends were cut back, 4 bases at V and 5 bases at J, with 8 bases in the middle. CDR3 DNA: TGTGCCTGGATGGGGGGTACCGGGGAGCTGTTTTTT. It is translated as CAWMGGTGELFF.

The CDR3 reads CASSLVSGGTDTQYF. The CDR3 DNA is TGTGCCAGCAGCTTAGTGAGCGGAGGCACAGATACGCAGTATTTT. The chain is built from TRBV11-2 and TRBJ2-3, with a weak D call TRBD2 (5 bases). The CDR3 runs to 15 residues. Per the germline V gene, CDR1 is SGHAT and CDR2 is FQNNGV. V lost 1 base, J lost 1 base, and 9 bases lay in between.

The genes are TRBV19 and TRBJ2-3, with D maybe TRBD1 (5 bases). Germline lookup yields CDR1 LNHDA and CDR2 SQIVND (reference sequence). CDR3 length: 15 residues. Trimming left V 1 base short and J 1 base short, with 9 bases between. The CDR3 bases are TGTGCCAGTAGTATAGCCTGGGGCGGCACAGATACGCAGTATTTT. Translated, it gives CASSIAWGGTDTQYF.

The rearrangement links TRBV11-3 to TRBJ2-7; no clear D. Germline values: CDR1 SGHNT, CDR2 YENEEA. V lost 5 bases and J lost 0, with 14 bases in between. The CDR3 loop spans 15 amino acids. DNA for the CDR3: TGTGCCAGCAGCGTTTTATCGGGTAGCTCCTACGAGCAGTACTTC. Residues: CASSVLSGSSYEQYF. Filled out from reference TRBV11-3 and TRBJ2-7, the complete variable domain reads EAGVVQSPRYKIIEKKQPVAFWCNPISGHNTLYWYLQNLGQGPELLIRYENEEAVDDSQLPKDRFSAERLKGVDSTLKIQPAELGDSAVYLCASSVLSGSSYEQYFGPGTRLTVT.

This chain links TRBV6-1 with TRBJ1-4; 7 bases fit TRBD1. Germline trimming cut 8 bases from V and 2 bases from J; bases unmatched to any gene: 8. Germline-derived CDR1 and CDR2 are MNHNS and SASEGT. The CDR3 is 15 amino acids. The CDR3 bases are TGTGCCAGCGGGGATAAGACAGGGACTAATGAAAAACTGTTTTTT. It is translated as CASGDKTGTNEKLFF.

This chain links TRBV5-1 with TRBJ2-3, with 8 bases aligning to TRBD1. The V and J ends lost 4 bases and 4 bases, in that order; junction bases with no gene match: 5. Germline V gene data show CDR1 as SGHRS and CDR2 as YFSETQ. This CDR3 has 14 amino acids. CDR3 sequence reads: CASSPGQGADTQYF. CDR3 DNA: TGCGCCAGCAGCCCCGGACAGGGTGCAGATACGCAGTATTTT.

This chain links TRBV28 with TRBJ1-5, with TRBD1 matching over 9 bases. This CDR3 contains 15 residues. With 9 bases clipped from V and 7 bases from J, the junction kept 13 bases outside the gene matches. Germline V CDR1 and CDR2: MDHEN, SYDVKM. This chain's CDR3 is CASTRQGEGGQPQHF. CDR3 coding DNA: TGTGCCAGTACGAGACAGGGGGAAGGAGGACAGCCCCAGCATTTT.

The chain recombines TRBV7-9 with TRBJ1-1, with D unresolved. Germline CDR1 reads SEHNR; CDR2 reads FQNEAQ (reference sequence). The CDR3 has 14 residues. V dropped 1 base and J dropped 6 bases, with 12 bases sitting between them. CDR3 in DNA: TGTGCCAGCAGCTTAGTAATGGGAGGGCCTGAAGCTTTCTTT. It encodes CASSLVMGGPEAFF.

The genes are TRBV7-9 and TRBJ2-4, with D perhaps matching TRBD2 (5 bases). CDR1 is SEHNR and CDR2 is FQNEAQ in the germline V gene (reference sequence). V gave up 5 bases and J gave up 2 bases, with 19 bases separating them. The length of the CDR3 is 17 residues. The CDR3 DNA reads as TGTGCCAGCAGCCCCGACGAGGGCGAAGGGACCAAAAACATTCAGTACTTC. This sequence encodes CASSPDEGEGTKNIQYF.

CDR3 sequence (DNA): TGTGCCAGCAGCCAGACGGGACAGGGCTCCCGTGAGCAGTACTTC. Its protein product is CASSQTGQGSREQYF. The chain carries TRBV28 and TRBJ2-7; 9 bases line up with TRBD1. V dropped 6 bases and J dropped 7; count of bases not matched to a gene: 13. The germline gives CDR1 MDHEN, CDR2 SYDVKM. The CDR3 extends over 15 amino acids.

V gene TRBV5-1 combines with J gene TRBJ1-5, with TRBD1 as a possible D gene (5 bases). The CDR3 covers 15 residues. Per germline, CDR1 SGHRS and CDR2 YFSETQ. With 4 bases removed from V and 0 bases from J, the gap between germline ends came to 11 bases. The CDR3 DNA reads TGCGCCAGCAGCCCGACAGAAAATAGCAATCAGCCCCAGCATTTT. Its translation is CASSPTENSNQPQHF.

This rearrangement joins TRBV5-1 to TRBJ2-5; a possible D gene is TRBD1 (5 bases). With 4 bases removed from V and 0 bases from J, the gap between germline ends came to 10 bases. CDR1 and CDR2 from the germline V gene are SGHRS and YFSETQ. This CDR3 comprises 14 residues. The CDR3 protein is CASSPMTDQETQYF. CDR3 sequence (DNA): TGCGCCAGCAGCCCAATGACAGACCAAGAGACCCAGTACTTC.

In the case of this clone: A junction boundary mismatches the germline segment, possibly from a read error. V usage is TRBV4-1 and J usage is TRBJ2-1, with a weak D call TRBD1 (6 bases). The CDR3 extends over 14 amino acids. CDR1 is MGHRA and CDR2 is YSYEKL in the germline V gene. The DNA for the CDR3 is TGCGCCAGCAGACAAGTCGGGACATACAATGAGCAGTTCTTC. Its protein product is CASRQVGTYNEQFF.

The rearrangement uses TRBV28 and TRBJ2-7; 14 nucleotides align to TRBD2. The CDR3 sequence is 15 residues long. CDR1 is MDHEN and CDR2 is SYDVKM in the germline V gene. V shed 5 bases, J shed 9 bases, and the junction held 9 bases outside the gene matches. Here the CDR3 DNA reads TGTGCCAGCAGTCTGGGGACTAGCGGGGGACAGGGGCAGTACTTC. Residues: CASSLGTSGGQGQYF.

J is TRBJ2-3 and V is TRBV5-1; 9 nucleotides agree with TRBD2. Germline V gene sequence: CDR1 SGHRS, CDR2 YFSETQ. The CDR3 spans 14 residues. Trimming cost V 4 bases and J 4 bases; bases outside gene matches: 4. CDR3: CASSRREGSDTQYF. DNA of the CDR3: TGCGCCAGCAGCAGGCGGGAGGGCTCAGATACGCAGTATTTT.

The rearrangement joins TRBV28 to TRBJ1-2; D remains ambiguous. Trimming took 3 bases from V and 8 from J, leaving 13 bases between them. The V gene's germline CDR1 is MDHEN and CDR2 SYDVKM. CDR3 length: 13 amino acids. CDR3 in amino acids: CASSLNTRGGYTF. CDR3 nucleotides: TGTGCCAGCAGTTTGAACACCCGAGGGGGCTACACCTTC.